This T cell receptor (beta chain) derives from a study of shared clonotypes between healthy human individuals. The CDR3 contains 16 residues. CDR1 and CDR2 (germline): SGHDN, FVKESK. V lost 5 bases and J lost 4, with 20 bases in between. Clones were sequenced by immunoSEQ multiplex PCR, and TCRdb holds only the in-frame ones, with some missing. The sample shows over a million clones, less than 99% of them seen only once. The TCR originated in a young man in good health. Input material: naive CD4+ T cells sorted from blood. Stated subset: CD45RA+ positively selected. J is TRBJ1-1 and V is TRBV14; TRBD1 is a possible D gene (5 bases). CDR3 region: CASSYRGGVEATEAFF. CDR3 coding DNA: TGTGCCAGCAGCTATAGGGGAGGGGTCGAGGCCACTGAAGCTTTCTTT.